Presented here are 27 T cell receptor beta chains from one specimen sequenced in a study of cytomegalovirus exposure and HLA in healthy donors. 60 Vbeta and 13 Jbeta primers were used in PCR. The repertoire was sequenced with immunoSEQ multiplex PCR; TCRdb's copy has only in-frame clones and lacks some. The sample includes about 130,000 clones, more than 60% of them seen just once. The sequencing input was PBMCs. Every receptor here comes from a woman in her forties in good health and CMV-seronegative.

There are a few counts of this clone. The rearrangement uses TRBV28 and TRBJ1-4; TRBD1 might be the D (6 bases). Germline CDR1 MDHEN, CDR2 SYDVKM. The CDR3 runs to 14 residues. V was trimmed by 6 bases and J by 2 bases, leaving 10 bases between them. Here the CDR3 reads CASRNRGTNEKLFF. The CDR3 DNA reads as TGTGCCAGCAGAAATAGGGGGACTAATGAAAAACTGTTTTTT.

This chain uses TRBV2 with TRBJ2-5; 11 nucleotides match TRBD1. This CDR3 has 15 residues. Looked up from germline, CDR1 is SNHLY and CDR2 is FYNNEI. With 7 bases clipped from V and 1 base from J, the junction kept 5 bases outside the gene matches. The CDR3 loop is CASNRDRGAQETQYF. The CDR3, as DNA: TGTGCCAGCAACCGGGACAGGGGGGCCCAAGAGACCCAGTACTTC.

This chain links TRBV28 with TRBJ2-7, with TRBD2 matching over 15 bases. Looked up from germline, CDR1 is MDHEN and CDR2 is SYDVKM. J was trimmed by 0 bases and V by 6 bases; bases with no gene match: 9. This CDR3 is 18 amino acids long. The CDR3 sequence is CASRLGLAGGQSSYEQYF. For the CDR3, the DNA is TGTGCCAGCAGACTCGGACTAGCGGGAGGGCAAAGCTCCTACGAGCAGTACTTC.

The rearrangement joins TRBV9 to TRBJ2-5; 12 bases match TRBD2. The germline gives CDR1 SGDLS, CDR2 YYNGEE. CDR3 length equals 15 residues. The ends lost 4 bases at V and 5 bases at J; junction bases unmatched: 6. CDR3 loop: CASSTLAGGGETQYF. CDR3 DNA: TGTGCCAGCAGCACTCTAGCGGGAGGGGGGGAGACCCAGTACTTC.

This clone came up a few times. The chain is built from TRBV5-1 and TRBJ2-3; 8 bases are shared with TRBD1. Germline CDR1 SGHRS, CDR2 YFSETQ. Losses at the gene ends were 4 bases for V and 2 bases for J; bases not matched to a gene: 9. This CDR3 contains 16 residues. DNA of the CDR3: TGCGCCAGCAGCCGCCTGGACAGGGCGTCCACAGATACGCAGTATTTT. It encodes CASSRLDRASTDTQYF.

The chain couples TRBV27 to TRBJ2-7; no reliable D call. Germline V lookup: CDR1 MNHEY, CDR2 SMNVEV (reference sequence). The CDR3 consists of 12 residues. Trimming pared 4 bases from V and 5 bases from J, leaving 9 bases between. In DNA form, the CDR3 reads TGTGCCAGCAGTTCTGTTGTCGACGAGCAGTACTTC. Amino acid sequence: CASSSVVDEQYF.

The sample holds one count of this clone. V and J are TRBV18 and TRBJ1-4, with a tentative D call TRBD1 (6 bases). Germline V lookup: CDR1 KGHSH, CDR2 LQKENI. This CDR3 has 13 residues. V was trimmed by 6 bases and J by 6 bases, leaving 11 bases between them. The DNA of the CDR3 is TGTGCCAGCTCGCAGGGGTCCGATGAAAAACTGTTTTTT. Its protein is CASSQGSDEKLFF.

This chain connects TRBV28 to TRBJ2-5; 11 bases fit TRBD1. V was clipped by 8 bases and J by 2 bases; unmatched bases: 7. Germline values: CDR1 MDHEN, CDR2 SYDVKM. The CDR3 sequence is 15 residues long. DNA for the CDR3: TGTGCCAGCTGCGGGGGGGACAGGGGGCAAGAGACCCAGTACTTC. It encodes CASCGGDRGQETQYF. Full variable domain (outside the CDR3, taken from reference TRBV28 and TRBJ2-5): DVKVTQSSRYLVKRTGEKVFLECVQDMDHENMFWYRQDPGLGLRLIYFSYDVKMKEKGDIPEGYSVSREKKERFSLILESASTNQTSMYLCASCGGDRGQETQYFGPGTRLLVL.

The chain joins TRBV29-1 to TRBJ1-3; maybe TRBD1 (6 bases). From germline, CDR1 is SQVTM and CDR2 ANQGSEA. Trimming left V 4 bases short and J 4 bases short, with 8 bases between. The CDR3 has 12 residues. The chain's CDR3 is CSVGTDGNTIYF. The CDR3 DNA follows: TGCAGCGTTGGGACAGACGGAAACACCATATATTTT. The full variable domain, its missing parts supplied by reference TRBV29-1 and TRBJ1-3, is SAVISQKPSRDICQRGTSLTIQCQVDSQVTMMFWYRQQPGQSLTLIATANQGSEATYESGFVIDKFPISRPNLTFSTLTVSNMSPEDSSIYLCSVGTDGNTIYFGEGSWLTVV.

The chain carries TRBV7-6 and TRBJ1-6, with 12 bases that match TRBD1. J gave up 7 bases and V 5 bases, and 9 bases lay outside the gene matches. The germline V gene encodes CDR1 SGHVS and CDR2 FNYEAQ. The CDR3 is made up of 17 amino acids. The CDR3 DNA is TGTGCCAGCAGCCCCCGGGACAGGGGGCTTAGGAATTCACCCCTCCACTTT. Translation: CASSPRDRGLRNSPLHF.

On this clone: At one end the junction does not follow the germline gene, possibly because of a read error. J is TRBJ1-3 and V is TRBV28, with D tentatively TRBD1 (6 bases). This CDR3 contains 16 residues. Germline assignment: CDR1 MDHEN and CDR2 SYDVKM. The chain's CDR3 is CAGSFLGQTVGNTIYF. CDR3 nucleotides: TGTGCCGGCAGTTTCCTCGGACAGACTGTTGGAAACACCATATATTTT.

The chain recombines TRBV27 with TRBJ2-7; D uncertain. The CDR3 is 10 residues long. Per the germline V gene, CDR1 is MNHEY and CDR2 is SMNVEV (reference sequence). Between the trimmed V and J ends, which lost 8 bases and 5 bases, there was a span of 7 bases. The CDR3 reads CASGTHEQYF. The CDR3 DNA reads as TGTGCCAGCGGTACTCACGAGCAGTACTTC.

This sequence joins TRBV28 and TRBJ2-1; D is uncertain. This CDR3 has 14 amino acids. Germline V lookup: CDR1 MDHEN, CDR2 SYDVKM. V gave up 7 bases and J gave up 4 bases, with 14 bases separating them. The CDR3: CASKTSGRYNEQFF. The DNA of the CDR3 is TGTGCCAGCAAAACCTCCGGTCGATACAATGAGCAGTTCTTC. The variable domain in full, with the rest retrieved from reference TRBV28 and TRBJ2-1, is DVKVTQSSRYLVKRTGEKVFLECVQDMDHENMFWYRQDPGLGLRLIYFSYDVKMKEKGDIPEGYSVSREKKERFSLILESASTNQTSMYLCASKTSGRYNEQFFGPGTRLTVL.

This clone showed up just once. The V call is TRBV5-6, the J call TRBJ2-7, with 11 nucleotides matching TRBD1. After removal of 4 bases from V and 5 bases from J, the junction contained 5 bases not matched to a gene. The CDR3 is 14 residues long. Germline V gene sequence: CDR1 SGHDT, CDR2 YYEEEE. This CDR3 is CASSRRDRGDEQYF. CDR3 bases: TGTGCCAGCAGCCGCAGGGACAGGGGGGACGAGCAGTACTTC.

J is TRBJ1-2 and V is TRBV19; 9 positions agree with TRBD1. The CDR3 contains 16 residues. V gave up 3 bases and J gave up 4 bases; unmatched junction bases: 9. The germline V gene encodes CDR1 LNHDA and CDR2 SQIVND (reference sequence). The CDR3 nucleotides read TGTGCCAGTAGTATGAGAGGACAGGGGTCCCTCTATGGCTACACCTTC. Encoded protein: CASSMRGQGSLYGYTF.

On this clone: Its ends do not fully match the called genes, so a read error is possible. This rearrangement joins TRBV6-1 to TRBJ2-4, with 9 bases matching TRBD2. The germline gives CDR1 MNHNS, CDR2 SASEGT. This CDR3 has 17 amino acids. The CDR3 nucleotides read TGTGCCAGCAGTGTTGAGGCAAGCGGGGGGTTCAAAAACAGTCAGTACTTC. Protein product: CASSVEASGGFKNSQYF.

V and J are TRBV15 and TRBJ1-2, with 10 bases lining up with TRBD1. J gave up 13 bases and V 1 base, and 15 bases lay outside the gene matches. CDR1 LNHNV and CDR2 YYDKDF come from the germline V gene (reference sequence). The CDR3 extends over 16 amino acids. The CDR3 DNA follows: TGTGCCACCAGCAGAGCGGTAGCCGGGACAGGGGCCACCTTCACCTTC. It specifies CATSRAVAGTGATFTF.

This clone was detected only once. The V and J genes are TRBV30 and TRBJ2-3; D gene uncertain. This CDR3 comprises 11 residues. V lost 1 base and J lost 6, with 5 bases in between. Germline CDR1 is GTSNPN and CDR2 is SVGIG (reference sequence). The CDR3 sequence is CAWSARDTQYF. As DNA, the CDR3 is TGTGCCTGGAGTGCCAGGGATACGCAGTATTTT.

V and J are TRBV2 and TRBJ1-4, with D perhaps TRBD1 (6 bases). Trimming left V 7 bases short and J 5 bases short, with 11 bases between. Germline CDR1 and CDR2: SNHLY and FYNNEI. The CDR3 is 13 amino acids. Here the CDR3 reads CASTNRENEKLFF. Here the CDR3 DNA reads TGTGCCAGCACCAACAGGGAAAATGAAAAACTGTTTTTT. The variable domain in full, completed from reference TRBV2 and TRBJ1-4, reads EPEVTQTPSHQVTQMGQEVILRCVPISNHLYFYWYRQILGQKVEFLVSFYNNEISEKSEIFDDQFSVERPDGSNFTLKIRSTKLEDSAMYFCASTNRENEKLFFGSGTQLSVL.

This clone was seen only a few times. V usage is TRBV30 and J usage is TRBJ1-5, with 9 bases lining up with TRBD1. The germline V gene has CDR1 GTSNPN and CDR2 SVGIG (reference sequence). V dropped 2 bases and J dropped 4; count of bases not matched to a gene: 3. This CDR3 has 14 amino acids. CDR3 bases: TGTGCCTGGAGTCTTGGGACAGGGAATCAGCCCCAGCATTTT. This gives the protein CAWSLGTGNQPQHF.

The chain carries TRBV27 and TRBJ1-5; 8 nucleotides agree with TRBD1. This CDR3 contains 16 residues. CDR1 MNHEY and CDR2 SMNVEV come from the germline V gene (reference sequence). Trimming removed 1 base from V and 5 bases from J; junction bases left unmatched: 7. The CDR3 here is CASSLWGGTGDQPQHF. CDR3 nucleotides: TGTGCCAGCAGTTTATGGGGCGGGACAGGAGATCAGCCCCAGCATTTT.

The gene calls are TRBV5-4 and TRBJ2-7; 10 positions match TRBD1. The V gene's germline CDR1 is SGHNT and CDR2 YYREEE (reference sequence). With V trimmed by 2 bases and J by 5 bases, 7 bases remained unmatched. CDR3 length: 15 amino acids. The CDR3 loop reads CASSFPGTGVDEQYF. The CDR3 nucleotides read TGTGCCAGCAGCTTTCCCGGGACAGGGGTGGACGAGCAGTACTTC.

The chain employs TRBV28 and TRBJ1-4, with 8 bases lining up with TRBD1. Germline V CDR1 and CDR2: MDHEN, SYDVKM. The ends lost 3 bases at V and 12 bases at J; junction bases unmatched: 12. The CDR3 sequence is 15 residues long. As DNA, the CDR3 is TGTGCCAGCAGTTTGGCGCAGGGGGCGGGGGAACAACTGTTTTTT. Its protein is CASSLAQGAGEQLFF.

This clone appeared once. The chain couples TRBV6-1 to TRBJ1-5; 9 bases are shared with TRBD1. The CDR3 has 14 amino acids. CDR1 and CDR2 from the germline V gene are MNHNS and SASEGT. The junction had 3 bases not matched to a gene; V was cut back by 5 bases and J by 4 bases. CDR3 sequence: CASSLGQGNQPQHF. Written as DNA, the CDR3 is TGTGCCAGCAGTCTGGGACAGGGTAATCAGCCCCAGCATTTT.

V and J are TRBV19 and TRBJ2-5; 8 positions match TRBD1. The J call may not be correct, given that the DNA end is closer to TRBJ2-7. The germline gives CDR1 LNHDA, CDR2 SQIVND (reference sequence). This CDR3 is built from 15 residues. In DNA form, the CDR3 reads TGTGCCAGTAGTATAGTCCCGACAGGGGAAGGCGAGCAGTACTTC. As protein: CASSIVPTGEGEQYF.

V and J are TRBV2 and TRBJ2-5; D perhaps matches TRBD2 (6 bases). In germline, CDR1 is SNHLY, CDR2 FYNNEI. Trimming left V 5 bases short and J 2 bases short, with 21 bases between. The CDR3 length is 17 residues. CDR3 DNA sequence: TGTGCCAGCAGTCCCACCAGAAGTAGCGGACCGCAAGAGACCCAGTACTTC. As protein: CASSPTRSSGPQETQYF.

This chain uses TRBV9 with TRBJ2-1, with a tentative D call TRBD2 (7 bases). Trimming left V 0 bases short and J 8 bases short, with 18 bases between. In germline, CDR1 is SGDLS, CDR2 YYNGEE. The CDR3 is 16 amino acids. CDR3 loop: CASSVAVWEGEDEQFF. CDR3 in DNA: TGTGCCAGCAGCGTAGCGGTGTGGGAGGGGGAGGATGAGCAGTTCTTC.